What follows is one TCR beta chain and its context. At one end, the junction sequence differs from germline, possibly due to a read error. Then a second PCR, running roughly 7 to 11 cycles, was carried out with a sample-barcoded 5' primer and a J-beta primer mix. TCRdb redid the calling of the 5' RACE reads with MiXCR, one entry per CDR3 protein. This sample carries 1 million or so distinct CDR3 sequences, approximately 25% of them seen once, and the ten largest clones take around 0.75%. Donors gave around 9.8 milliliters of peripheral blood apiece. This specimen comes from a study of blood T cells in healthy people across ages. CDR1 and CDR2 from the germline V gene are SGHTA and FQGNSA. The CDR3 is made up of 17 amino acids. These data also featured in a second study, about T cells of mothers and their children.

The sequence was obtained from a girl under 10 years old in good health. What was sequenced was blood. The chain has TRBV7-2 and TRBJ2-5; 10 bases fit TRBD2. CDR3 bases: TGTGCCAGCAGCCTAGCATTAAGCGGGGGGGCCCGGGAGACCCAGTACTTC. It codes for CASSLALSGGARETQYF.